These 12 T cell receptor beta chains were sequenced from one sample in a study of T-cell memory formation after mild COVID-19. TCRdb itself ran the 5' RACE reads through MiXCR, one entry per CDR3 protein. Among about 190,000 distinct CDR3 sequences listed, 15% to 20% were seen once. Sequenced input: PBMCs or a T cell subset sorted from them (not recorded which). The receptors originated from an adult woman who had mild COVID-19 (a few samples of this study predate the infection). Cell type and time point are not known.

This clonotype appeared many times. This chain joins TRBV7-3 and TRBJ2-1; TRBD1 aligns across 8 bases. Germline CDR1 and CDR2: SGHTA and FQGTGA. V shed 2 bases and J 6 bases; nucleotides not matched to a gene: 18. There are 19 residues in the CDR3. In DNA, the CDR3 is TGTGCCAGCAGCTTACGCTGGACAGGGTTGACCCTCAACCTCAATGAGCAGTTCTTC. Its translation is CASSLRWTGLTLNLNEQFF.

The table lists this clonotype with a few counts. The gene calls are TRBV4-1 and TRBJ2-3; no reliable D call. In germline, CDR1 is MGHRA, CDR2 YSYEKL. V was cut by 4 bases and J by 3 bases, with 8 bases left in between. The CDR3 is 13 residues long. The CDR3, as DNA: TGCGCCAGCAGCCGATCTATTACAGATACGCAGTATTTT. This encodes CASSRSITDTQYF.

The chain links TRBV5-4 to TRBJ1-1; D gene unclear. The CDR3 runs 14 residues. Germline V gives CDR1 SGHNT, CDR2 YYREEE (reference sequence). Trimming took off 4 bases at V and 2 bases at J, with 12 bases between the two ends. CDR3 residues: CASSVGGENTEAFF. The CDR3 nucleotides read TGTGCCAGCAGCGTCGGCGGGGAAAACACTGAAGCTTTCTTT. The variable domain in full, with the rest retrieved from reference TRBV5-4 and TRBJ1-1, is ETGVTQSPTHLIKTRGQQVTLRCSSQSGHNTVSWYQQALGQGPQFIFQYYREEENGRGNFPPRFSGLQFPNYSSELNVNALELDDSALYLCASSVGGENTEAFFGQGTRLTVV.

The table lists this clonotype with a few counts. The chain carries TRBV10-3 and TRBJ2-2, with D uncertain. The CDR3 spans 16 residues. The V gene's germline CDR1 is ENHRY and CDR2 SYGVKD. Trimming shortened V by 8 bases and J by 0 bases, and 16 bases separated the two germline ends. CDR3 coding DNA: TGTGCCATCCCCATCTCTGTGGAGACGAACACCGGGGAGCTGTTTTTT. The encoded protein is CAIPISVETNTGELFF.

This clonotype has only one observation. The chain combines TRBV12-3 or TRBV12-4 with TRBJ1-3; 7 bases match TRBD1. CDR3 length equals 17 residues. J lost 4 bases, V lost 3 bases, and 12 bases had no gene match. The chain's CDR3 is CASSLGPGGDIGNTIYF. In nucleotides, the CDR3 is TGTGCCAGCAGTTTGGGTCCAGGGGGAGATATAGGAAACACCATATATTTT.

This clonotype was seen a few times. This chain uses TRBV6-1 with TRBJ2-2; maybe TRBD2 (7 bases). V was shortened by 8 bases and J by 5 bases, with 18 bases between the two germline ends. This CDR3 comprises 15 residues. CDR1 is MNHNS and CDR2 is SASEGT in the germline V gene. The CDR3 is CASDLPGGLTGELFF. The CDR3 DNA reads TGTGCCAGCGATCTCCCGGGGGGCCTAACCGGGGAGCTGTTTTTT.

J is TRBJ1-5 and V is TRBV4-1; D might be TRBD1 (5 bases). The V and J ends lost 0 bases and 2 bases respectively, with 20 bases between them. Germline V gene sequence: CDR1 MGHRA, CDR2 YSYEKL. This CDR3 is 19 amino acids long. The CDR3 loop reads CASSQDLWAGNGGNQPQHF. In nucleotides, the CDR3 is TGCGCCAGCAGCCAAGATCTATGGGCAGGGAATGGGGGCAATCAGCCCCAGCATTTT.

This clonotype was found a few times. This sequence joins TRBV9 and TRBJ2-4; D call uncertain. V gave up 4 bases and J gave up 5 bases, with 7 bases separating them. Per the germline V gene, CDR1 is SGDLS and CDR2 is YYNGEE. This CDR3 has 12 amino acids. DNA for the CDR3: TGTGCCAGCAGCCCTAACGAAAACATTCAGTACTTC. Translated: CASSPNENIQYF.

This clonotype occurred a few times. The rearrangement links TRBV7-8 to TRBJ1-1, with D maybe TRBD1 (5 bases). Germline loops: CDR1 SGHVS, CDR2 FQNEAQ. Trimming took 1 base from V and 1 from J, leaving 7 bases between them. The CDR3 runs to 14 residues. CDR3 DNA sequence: TGTGCCAGCAGCTTAGGGGGGTGGAACACTGAAGCTTTCTTT. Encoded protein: CASSLGGWNTEAFF.

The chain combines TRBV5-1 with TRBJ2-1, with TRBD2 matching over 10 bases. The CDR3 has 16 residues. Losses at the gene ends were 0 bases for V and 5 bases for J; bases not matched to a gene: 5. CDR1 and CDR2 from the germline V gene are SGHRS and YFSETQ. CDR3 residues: CASSLEALAGNNEQFF. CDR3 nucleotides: TGCGCCAGCAGCTTGGAGGCACTAGCGGGAAACAATGAGCAGTTCTTC.

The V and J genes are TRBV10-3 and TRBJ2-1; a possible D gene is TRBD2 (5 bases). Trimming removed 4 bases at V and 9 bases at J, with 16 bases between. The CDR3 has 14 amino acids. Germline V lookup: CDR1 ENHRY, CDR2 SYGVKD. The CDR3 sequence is CAISVSGGKGEQFF. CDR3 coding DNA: TGTGCCATCAGTGTCAGCGGAGGCAAGGGTGAGCAGTTCTTC.

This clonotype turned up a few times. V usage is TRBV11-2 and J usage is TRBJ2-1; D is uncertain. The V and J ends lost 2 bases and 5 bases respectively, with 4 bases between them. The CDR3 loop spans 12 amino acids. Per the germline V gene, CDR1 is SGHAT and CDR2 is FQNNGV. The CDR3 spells CASSLYDNEQFF. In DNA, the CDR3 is TGTGCCAGCAGCTTATATGACAATGAGCAGTTCTTC. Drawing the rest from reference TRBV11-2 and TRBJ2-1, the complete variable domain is EAGVAQSPRYKIIEKRQSVAFWCNPISGHATLYWYQQILGQGPKLLIQFQNNGVVDDSQLPKDRFSAERLKGVDSTLKIQPAKLEDSAVYLCASSLYDNEQFFGPGTRLTVL.